These T cell receptor beta chains were read from a single sample in a study of a mutant IDH1 vaccine in newly diagnosed glioma. Method: immunoSEQ multiplex PCR; TCRdb's copy keeps in-frame clones and lacks some. The table lists 30,000 to 40,000 clones, approximately 50% of them singletons. Antigens for these TCRs are unknown. Material: PBMCs, obtained from a glioma patient whose treatment included an IDH1 peptide vaccine. These receptors all stem from a woman aged 18-29 years with glioma. The CDR3 runs from the conserved cysteine through the conserved F or W. The D gene is left open where the match is weak. A clone size is listed for some rows: how often the clone was seen (once, few, many), or a class if it is expanded.

v_gene: TRBV7-8
abundance: few
d_gene: NA
j_gene: TRBJ2-3
CDR3nt: TGTGCCAGCAGCTTTGGAGATACGCAGTATTTT
CDR3aa: CASSFGDTQYF

v_gene: TRBV4-3
abundance: NA
d_gene: NA
j_gene: TRBJ2-7
CDR3nt: TGCGCCAGCACAAGGACCCTCGGGCAAGCCTACGAGCAGTACTTC
CDR3aa: CASTRTLGQAYEQYF

v_gene: TRBV19
abundance: NA
d_gene: NA
j_gene: TRBJ1-4
CDR3nt: TGTGCCAGTAGAGAACAGCTAAATGAAAAACTGTTTTTT
CDR3aa: CASREQLNEKLFF

v_gene: TRBV27
abundance: few
d_gene: TRBD1
j_gene: TRBJ2-3
CDR3nt: TGTGCCAGCAAACTGCAGGGGGCACCTGATACGCAGTATTTT
CDR3aa: CASKLQGAPDTQYF

v_gene: TRBV7-9
abundance: NA
d_gene: NA
j_gene: TRBJ2-7
CDR3nt: TGTGCCAGCAGCCCGGCCGGTTTCCGCTCCTACGAGCAGTACTTC
CDR3aa: CASSPAGFRSYEQYF

v_gene: TRBV30
abundance: NA
d_gene: TRBD2
j_gene: TRBJ2-1
CDR3nt: TGTGCCTGGAGTGTAGGTAGCGGGCCTTACAATGAGCAGTTCTTC
CDR3aa: CAWSVGSGPYNEQFF

v_gene: TRBV13
abundance: NA
d_gene: TRBD2
j_gene: TRBJ2-1
CDR3nt: TGTGCCAGCAGCCCTCTGACTAGCGGGAGGTCCTACAATGAGCAGTTCTTC
CDR3aa: CASSPLTSGRSYNEQFF

v_gene: TRBV7-9
abundance: few
d_gene: NA
j_gene: TRBJ2-1
CDR3nt: TGTGCCAGCAGCGGAGACGGCAATGAGCAGTTCTTC
CDR3aa: CASSGDGNEQFF

v_gene: TRBV19
abundance: NA
d_gene: NA
j_gene: TRBJ2-3
CDR3nt: TGTGCCAGTAGTCGTACGGGCGCAGGGGAAATGTCAGATACGCAGTATTTT
CDR3aa: CASSRTGAGEMSDTQYF

v_gene: TRBV29-1
abundance: NA
d_gene: NA
j_gene: TRBJ2-6
CDR3nt: TGCAGCGTTCTGGGGGGACAGCTAAACTCTGGGGCCAACGTCCTGACTTTC
CDR3aa: CSVLGGQLNSGANVLTF

v_gene: TRBV10-3
abundance: few
d_gene: NA
j_gene: TRBJ2-2
CDR3nt: TGTGCCATCACTCCGAACACCGGGGAGCTGTTTTTT
CDR3aa: CAITPNTGELFF

v_gene: TRBV19
abundance: NA
d_gene: NA
j_gene: TRBJ2-1
CDR3nt: TGTGCCAGTAGTATGTCGAGCAATGAGCAGTTCTTC
CDR3aa: CASSMSSNEQFF

v_gene: TRBV14
abundance: few
d_gene: TRBD2
j_gene: TRBJ2-7
CDR3nt: TGTGCCAGCAGCCAAGGGGCAGGGCGCGGGGGAGGAACCTACGAGCAGTACTTC
CDR3aa: CASSQGAGRGGGTYEQYF

v_gene: TRBV7-8
abundance: NA
d_gene: NA
j_gene: TRBJ2-2
CDR3nt: TGTGCCAGCAGCCCCATCGGGACTGCGAACACCGGGGAGCTGTTTTTT
CDR3aa: CASSPIGTANTGELFF

v_gene: TRBV29-1
abundance: few
d_gene: NA
j_gene: TRBJ2-6
CDR3nt: TGCAGCGTTGAAGACAGTAAATCCGGGGCCAACGTCCTGACTTTC
CDR3aa: CSVEDSKSGANVLTF

v_gene: TRBV6-1
abundance: NA
d_gene: NA
j_gene: TRBJ1-2
CDR3nt: TGTGCCAGCAGTCCGACAGCCGACTATGGCTACACCTTC
CDR3aa: CASSPTADYGYTF

v_gene: TRBV2
abundance: NA
d_gene: NA
j_gene: TRBJ1-5
CDR3nt: TGTGCCAGCAGTGAACAGGGACCGGTCCATCAGCCCCAGCATTTT
CDR3aa: CASSEQGPVHQPQHF

v_gene: TRBV7-2
abundance: few
d_gene: NA
j_gene: TRBJ1-1
CDR3nt: TGTGCCAGCAGCTTAGCCACACTTCTAGGAGCTTTCTTT
CDR3aa: CASSLATLLGAFF

v_gene: TRBV10-3
abundance: NA
d_gene: NA
j_gene: TRBJ2-3
CDR3nt: TGTGCCATCAGTGTTTCTAGCCACAGCGCTTCAGATACGCAGTATTTT
CDR3aa: CAISVSSHSASDTQYF

v_gene: TRBV6-1
abundance: NA
d_gene: NA
j_gene: TRBJ2-7
CDR3nt: TGTGCCAGCAGTGAACTAGTTAGGGTTCAAGGGTACGAGCAGTACTTC
CDR3aa: CASSELVRVQGYEQYF

v_gene: TRBV29-1
abundance: once
d_gene: NA
j_gene: TRBJ2-7
CDR3nt: TGCAGCGTTGACGTGCGGGACGAGCAGTACTTC
CDR3aa: CSVDVRDEQYF

v_gene: TRBV5-4
abundance: few
d_gene: TRBD1
j_gene: TRBJ1-2
CDR3nt: TGTGCCAGCAGCCAGGGGGTAGATGGCTACACCTTC
CDR3aa: CASSQGVDGYTF

v_gene: TRBV28
abundance: NA
d_gene: NA
j_gene: TRBJ2-7
CDR3nt: TGTGCCAGCAGTTCAATTGGATCCTACAACTACGAGCAGTACTTC
CDR3aa: CASSSIGSYNYEQYF

v_gene: TRBV7-2
abundance: few
d_gene: TRBD1
j_gene: TRBJ1-2
CDR3nt: TGTGCCAGCACCCCAGGGACAGGCTATGGCTACACCTTC
CDR3aa: CASTPGTGYGYTF

v_gene: TRBV10-3
abundance: NA
d_gene: TRBD1
j_gene: TRBJ2-7
CDR3nt: TGTGCCATCAGTGAGGGGACAGGGGCTAGGGAGCAGTACTTC
CDR3aa: CAISEGTGAREQYF

v_gene: TRBV2
abundance: NA
d_gene: TRBD1
j_gene: TRBJ2-5
CDR3nt: TGTGCCAGCAGCAGGGGGACAGGAGGCCAAGAGACCCAGTACTTC
CDR3aa: CASSRGTGGQETQYF

v_gene: TRBV7-2
abundance: NA
d_gene: NA
j_gene: TRBJ2-5
CDR3nt: TGTGCCAGCAGCTCTCCACCCCAAGAGACCCAGTACTTC
CDR3aa: CASSSPPQETQYF

v_gene: TRBV6-1
abundance: NA
d_gene: NA
j_gene: TRBJ2-7
CDR3nt: TGTGCCACACCCTCCCCCTTAGCCCCCTACGAGCAGTACTTC
CDR3aa: CATPSPLAPYEQYF

v_gene: TRBV7-9
abundance: NA
d_gene: NA
j_gene: TRBJ1-1
CDR3nt: TGTGCCAGCAGCTTAGATACACTGAACACTGAAGCTTTCTTT
CDR3aa: CASSLDTLNTEAFF

v_gene: TRBV5-8
abundance: few
d_gene: NA
j_gene: TRBJ1-5
CDR3nt: TGTGCCAGCAGCCGCCGGGACAGCAATCAGCCCCAGCATTTT
CDR3aa: CASSRRDSNQPQHF

v_gene: TRBV18
abundance: NA
d_gene: TRBD1
j_gene: TRBJ2-7
CDR3nt: TGTGCCAGCTCATTCCTCCTGCAAACCGGGACAGGGAGCGAGCAGTACTTC
CDR3aa: CASSFLLQTGTGSEQYF

v_gene: TRBV13
abundance: NA
d_gene: NA
j_gene: TRBJ2-4
CDR3nt: TGTGCCAGTTCCCTCGGGGTCAGCAAAAACATTCAGTACTTC
CDR3aa: CASSLGVSKNIQYF

v_gene: TRBV11-2
abundance: NA
d_gene: TRBD1
j_gene: TRBJ1-2
CDR3nt: TGTGCCAGCAGCCAGGTTTGGGACAGAGATGGCTACACCTTC
CDR3aa: CASSQVWDRDGYTF

v_gene: TRBV5-5
abundance: NA
d_gene: NA
j_gene: TRBJ1-5
CDR3nt: TGTGCCAGCAGCTTGGGGACGCTGCGTTTCAATCAGCCCCAGCATTTT
CDR3aa: CASSLGTLRFNQPQHF

v_gene: TRBV13
abundance: NA
d_gene: NA
j_gene: TRBJ2-2
CDR3nt: TGTGCCAGCAGCTTATCGGGGGTCAGCACCGGGGAGCTGTTTTTT
CDR3aa: CASSLSGVSTGELFF

v_gene: TRBV29-1
abundance: few
d_gene: NA
j_gene: TRBJ2-5
CDR3nt: TGCAGCGCCGAAATTTTCTCCGAGACCCAGTACTTC
CDR3aa: CSAEIFSETQYF

v_gene: TRBV5-5
abundance: NA
d_gene: TRBD2
j_gene: TRBJ2-5
CDR3nt: TGTGCCAGCAGCTTGTTCGGGGGGGAAGCGGAGACCCAGTACTTC
CDR3aa: CASSLFGGEAETQYF

v_gene: TRBV5-1
abundance: few
d_gene: TRBD1
j_gene: TRBJ1-2
CDR3nt: TGCGCCAGCAGCTCAACGGGACAGGGGAACTATGGCTACACCTTC
CDR3aa: CASSSTGQGNYGYTF

v_gene: TRBV4-2
abundance: few
d_gene: TRBD1
j_gene: TRBJ2-1
CDR3nt: TGTGCCAGCAGCTCGCCCGGGACAGACCGCTCCTACAATGAGCAGTTCTTC
CDR3aa: CASSSPGTDRSYNEQFF

v_gene: TRBV27
abundance: few
d_gene: NA
j_gene: TRBJ1-2
CDR3nt: TGTGCCAGCAGCCCAGGGAGAAGGGACTATGGCTACACCTTC
CDR3aa: CASSPGRRDYGYTF

v_gene: TRBV7-9
abundance: NA
d_gene: NA
j_gene: TRBJ2-7
CDR3nt: TGTGCCAGCAGTTTACAGGGCTACGAGCAGTACTTC
CDR3aa: CASSLQGYEQYF

v_gene: TRBV19
abundance: few
d_gene: NA
j_gene: TRBJ1-2
CDR3nt: TGTGCCAGTAGTATTCCGGGGGGCCGGGGTCTCCCAACCTATGGCTACACCTTC
CDR3aa: CASSIPGGRGLPTYGYTF

v_gene: TRBV4-1
abundance: NA
d_gene: NA
j_gene: TRBJ2-3
CDR3nt: TGCGCCAGCAGCCATCACTCCGACTGGGAAAGCACAGATACGCAGTATTTT
CDR3aa: CASSHHSDWESTDTQYF

v_gene: TRBV19
abundance: NA
d_gene: TRBD1
j_gene: TRBJ1-5
CDR3nt: TGTGCCAGTAGTATAGACGACAGGGCTCATCAGCCCCAGCATTTT
CDR3aa: CASSIDDRAHQPQHF

v_gene: TRBV21-1
abundance: NA
d_gene: NA
j_gene: TRBJ2-7
CDR3nt: TGTGCCAGCAGCAAATCGCGACTAGCGGACCAGAATCCCTACGAGCAGTACTTC
CDR3aa: CASSKSRLADQNPYEQYF

v_gene: TRBV28
abundance: NA
d_gene: NA
j_gene: TRBJ1-2
CDR3nt: TGTGCCAGCCTCCGGGTTGGCTATGGCTACACCTTC
CDR3aa: CASLRVGYGYTF

v_gene: TRBV5-5
abundance: NA
d_gene: TRBD2
j_gene: TRBJ2-7
CDR3nt: TGTGCCAGCAGCTTTGGGGAGGGCCCCTCCTACGAGCAGTACTTC
CDR3aa: CASSFGEGPSYEQYF

v_gene: TRBV13
abundance: few
d_gene: TRBD1
j_gene: TRBJ1-2
CDR3nt: TGTGCCAGCAGCTCTCGCGGGGGACAGGGGGACTATGGCTACACCTTC
CDR3aa: CASSSRGGQGDYGYTF

v_gene: TRBV6-5
abundance: few
d_gene: NA
j_gene: TRBJ1-6
CDR3nt: TGTGCCAGCAGTTACTCGCTCGACATAAACCATTCACCCCTCCACTTT
CDR3aa: CASSYSLDINHSPLHF